A selection of T cell receptor beta chains follows, all from one sample in a study of blood T cell repertoires in COVID-19. The table came from immunoSEQ multiplex PCR; TCRdb's copy has only in-frame clones and leaves some out. The top ten clones hold 2.1% of a sample with around 280,000 clones, approximately 86% of them seen once. Sequenced: peripheral blood. Receptors were obtained from a woman aged 30 to 39 who had recovered from COVID-19. CDR3s include the opening cysteine and the closing phenylalanine or tryptophan. Each record gives: D gene, clone size, V gene, J gene, CDR3 DNA, CDR3 protein. The D gene is left open where the match is weak. Size is stated for part of the rows, as once, few or many counts, or as a class when the clone is expanded.

D: TRBD2; size: NA; V: TRBV2; J: TRBJ2-3; DNA: TGTGCCAGCAGATCCCGACTAGCGGGGGGAAGGGATACGCAGTATTTT; CDR3: CASRSRLAGGRDTQYF
D: NA; size: once; V: TRBV9; J: TRBJ2-7; DNA: TGTGCCAGCAGCGTAGCGGGGGGCGTCTACTACGAGCAGTACTTC; CDR3: CASSVAGGVYYEQYF
D: NA; size: NA; V: TRBV18; J: TRBJ1-4; DNA: TGTGCCAGCTCACCAACTCAGGGTAGCCGTGAAAAACTGTTTTTT; CDR3: CASSPTQGSREKLFF
D: NA; size: NA; V: TRBV4-1; J: TRBJ2-3; DNA: TGCGCCAGCAGCCAAGACGGTACAGGCACAGATACGCAGTATTTT; CDR3: CASSQDGTGTDTQYF
D: NA; size: once; V: TRBV27; J: TRBJ2-7; DNA: TGTGCCAGCAGTCTAGGGGGTGAGCAGTACTTC; CDR3: CASSLGGEQYF
D: TRBD1; size: NA; V: TRBV6-5; J: TRBJ1-1; DNA: TGTGCCAGCAGCTTGACAGGGAATGAAGCTTTCTTT; CDR3: CASSLTGNEAFF
D: NA; size: NA; V: TRBV6-1; J: TRBJ2-2; DNA: TGTGCCAGCAGTGAAACGGACACCGGGGAGCTGTTTTTT; CDR3: CASSETDTGELFF
D: TRBD1; size: NA; V: TRBV5-1; J: TRBJ1-2; DNA: TGCGCCAGCAGCTCCGGGACAGGATACACCTTC; CDR3: CASSSGTGYTF
D: NA; size: NA; V: TRBV16; J: TRBJ2-1; DNA: TGTGCCAGCAGCCAAGGGAGCTCCTACAATGAGCAGTTCTTC; CDR3: CASSQGSSYNEQFF
D: NA; size: once; V: TRBV25-1; J: TRBJ1-4; DNA: TGTGCCAGCAGTATCCCCGGGACCGGGGGTGAAAAACTGTTTTTT; CDR3: CASSIPGTGGEKLFF
D: TRBD2; size: NA; V: TRBV27; J: TRBJ2-1; DNA: TGTGCCAGCAGTTTCACTAGCGGGATTGGTGAGCAGTTCTTC; CDR3: CASSFTSGIGEQFF
D: NA; size: NA; V: TRBV5-6; J: TRBJ1-2; DNA: TGTGCCAGCAGGAACCAACTTTACTATGGCTACACCTTC; CDR3: CASRNQLYYGYTF
D: TRBD1; size: few; V: TRBV18; J: TRBJ2-7; DNA: TGTGCCAGCTCACTAGGGACAGGGGCTTCTTACGAGCAGTACTTC; CDR3: CASSLGTGASYEQYF
D: TRBD2; size: NA; V: TRBV11-2; J: TRBJ2-7; DNA: TGTGCCAGCAGTTTTCCTACCGGGACTAGCGGTATACAATTCTACGAGCAGTACTTC; CDR3: CASSFPTGTSGIQFYEQYF
D: TRBD2; size: once; V: TRBV7-2; J: TRBJ2-3; DNA: TGTGCCAGCAGACGGACTAGCGGAACTAGCACAGATACGCAGTATTTT; CDR3: CASRRTSGTSTDTQYF
D: NA; size: NA; V: TRBV7-9; J: TRBJ1-1; DNA: TGTGCCAGCAGCACCCTATCTCGTACAGCTTTCTTT; CDR3: CASSTLSRTAFF
D: NA; size: NA; V: TRBV23-1; J: TRBJ1-3; DNA: TGCGTAGCGGGCGAGGCCGGAAACACCATATATTTT; CDR3: CVAGEAGNTIYF
D: NA; size: NA; V: TRBV6-2/TRBV6-3; J: TRBJ2-1; DNA: TGTGCCAGCAGTGACTGGACTTTTTCGAGCTCCTACAATGAGCAGTTCTTC; CDR3: CASSDWTFSSSYNEQFF
D: NA; size: NA; V: TRBV2; J: TRBJ2-1; DNA: TGTGCCAGCAGTGGCACCTTAGGGGCGGGACTCAATGAGCAGTTCTTC; CDR3: CASSGTLGAGLNEQFF
D: NA; size: NA; V: TRBV7-9; J: TRBJ1-1; DNA: TGTGCCAGCAGCTTAGCTGGCACCCAGGGCGGTGAAGCTTTCTTT; CDR3: CASSLAGTQGGEAFF
D: NA; size: NA; V: TRBV10-3; J: TRBJ1-1; DNA: TGTGCCATCAGTGAGACAGGTTCGAACACTGAAGCTTTCTTT; CDR3: CAISETGSNTEAFF
D: NA; size: NA; V: TRBV7-8; J: TRBJ2-1; DNA: TGTGCCAGCAGCTTAGGTGGGACACAATACAATGAGCAGTTCTTC; CDR3: CASSLGGTQYNEQFF
D: TRBD2; size: NA; V: TRBV24-1; J: TRBJ2-1; DNA: TGTGCCACCAGTGACCGGACTAGCGGGAGTTTCTGGTTCTTC; CDR3: CATSDRTSGSFWFF
D: TRBD1; size: NA; V: TRBV5-4; J: TRBJ1-4; DNA: TGTGCCAGCAGCTCCGGGACAGGCCGAGAGAATGAAAAACTGTTTTTT; CDR3: CASSSGTGRENEKLFF
D: NA; size: NA; V: TRBV6-5; J: TRBJ2-2; DNA: TGTGCCAGCAGTTACTCGGAACAGCCGAACACCGGGGAGCTGTTTTTT; CDR3: CASSYSEQPNTGELFF
D: TRBD1; size: NA; V: TRBV6-2/TRBV6-3; J: TRBJ1-4; DNA: TGTGCCAGCAGCCTTCCTTACGACAGGGATGAAAAACTGTTTTTT; CDR3: CASSLPYDRDEKLFF
D: TRBD1; size: NA; V: TRBV6-1; J: TRBJ1-4; DNA: TGTGCCAGCAGTGGGGGGACAGGGTTCTTGGGTGAAAAACTGTTTTTT; CDR3: CASSGGTGFLGEKLFF
D: NA; size: NA; V: TRBV19; J: TRBJ1-2; DNA: TGTGCCAGTAGTTTGGAGGGCAGCTATGGCTACACCTTC; CDR3: CASSLEGSYGYTF
D: NA; size: few; V: TRBV6-4; J: TRBJ2-2; DNA: TGTGCCAGCAGTGACCAGGGGAACACCGGGGAGCTGTTTTTT; CDR3: CASSDQGNTGELFF
D: TRBD1; size: NA; V: TRBV6-5; J: TRBJ1-5; DNA: TGTGCCAGCAGTATTGACAGGGTAGGCCAGCCCCAGCATTTT; CDR3: CASSIDRVGQPQHF
D: TRBD1; size: NA; V: TRBV12-3/TRBV12-4; J: TRBJ1-1; DNA: TGTGCCAGCAATACACAGGGGGATGAAGCTTTCTTT; CDR3: CASNTQGDEAFF
D: NA; size: NA; V: TRBV9; J: TRBJ2-3; DNA: TGTGCCAGCAGCGAGCAGGGAGATACGCAGTATTTT; CDR3: CASSEQGDTQYF
D: NA; size: NA; V: TRBV11-2; J: TRBJ1-1; DNA: TGTGCCAGCAGCTTATTAAGGGGTAGAGCTTTCTTT; CDR3: CASSLLRGRAFF
D: NA; size: NA; V: TRBV27; J: TRBJ1-6; DNA: TGTGCCAGCAGTTTTGTGTTCGGGTTGTCACCCCTCCACTTT; CDR3: CASSFVFGLSPLHF
D: NA; size: NA; V: TRBV9; J: TRBJ2-3; DNA: TGTGCCAGCAGCGTCGGGGGTTTGCTAGATACGCAGTATTTT; CDR3: CASSVGGLLDTQYF
D: NA; size: NA; V: TRBV5-8; J: TRBJ1-5; DNA: TGTGCCAGCAGCTTGGACAGAGATCAGCCCCAGCATTTT; CDR3: CASSLDRDQPQHF
D: NA; size: NA; V: TRBV7-2; J: TRBJ2-3; DNA: TGTGCCAGCAGCGTTGGAGCAGATACGCAGTATTTT; CDR3: CASSVGADTQYF
D: NA; size: once; V: TRBV7-2; J: TRBJ1-1; DNA: TGTGCCAGCAGCTTAGTAGAGGGTTTTGAGGCTTTCTTT; CDR3: CASSLVEGFEAFF
D: NA; size: NA; V: TRBV5-5; J: TRBJ2-6; DNA: TGTGCCAGCAGTGGCCAACAGAGTTCTGGGGCCAACGTCCTGACTTTC; CDR3: CASSGQQSSGANVLTF
D: TRBD2; size: NA; V: TRBV14; J: TRBJ2-3; DNA: TGTGCCAGCAGCCAAGACCGGCGACTAGCGCCCGTCACAGATACGCAGTATTTT; CDR3: CASSQDRRLAPVTDTQYF
D: NA; size: NA; V: TRBV5-6; J: TRBJ2-7; DNA: TGTGCCAGCAGCTCCTCAGAGGGTCCACCGGTCGAGCAGTACTTC; CDR3: CASSSSEGPPVEQYF
D: NA; size: NA; V: TRBV6-5; J: TRBJ2-3; DNA: TGTGCCAGCAAGAAGGGACTGCGCGATACGCAGTATTTT; CDR3: CASKKGLRDTQYF
D: TRBD1; size: NA; V: TRBV5-1; J: TRBJ2-7; DNA: TGCGCCAGCAGCTTCGGAACAGGGGGCTACGAGCAGTACTTC; CDR3: CASSFGTGGYEQYF
D: NA; size: NA; V: TRBV6-2/TRBV6-3; J: TRBJ1-3; DNA: TGTGCCAGCAGTTACCACGGACAGTCCTCTGGAAACACCATATATTTT; CDR3: CASSYHGQSSGNTIYF
D: TRBD2; size: once; V: TRBV6-5; J: TRBJ2-5; DNA: TGTGCCAGCAGTTACACCAGGAGGGAGGGCCGAGAGACCCAGTACTTC; CDR3: CASSYTRREGRETQYF